This TCR beta chain appears in the sequencing data of a study of PD-1 blockade in classical Hodgkin lymphoma (dated by TCRdb to the early 2020s). Study-level background: The study used CyTOF and TCR beta sequencing to define a peripheral blood immune signature of response to PD-1 blockade in classical Hodgkin lymphoma.

In the case of this clone: Its antigen is currently not known. The sample holds no much larger clone one base away, and base qualities are not on file.

Genomic DNA was extracted with the Qiagen DNeasy kit from unsorted PBMCs and from negatively selected CD4+ and CD8+ fractions. Amplification of TCR beta CDR3 regions was done by immunoSEQ multiplex PCR with primers that anneal to V and J segments. A synthetic immune receptor repertoire was used to minimize amplification bias, and any residual bias was removed computationally once sequencing was done. Per the source publication's procedure: Repertoire diversity was quantified as the Shannon entropy index using custom Python scripts. Unsorted, CD4+ and CD8+ repertoires were analyzed separately, except for combined analyses in which CD4+ and CD8+ sequences were merged in silico. TCRdb re-hosts the immuneACCESS table, in-frame sequences only. Its copies lack some clones; in the studies checked, an unresolved V gene accounts for under half of them, and the cause for the rest is not known. V and J calls and clone size are given by that table; D and trimming were obtained from the DNA. The sample profile shows some 35,000 clones; roughly 89% of them were found once. Under 0.25% of the sample comes from the top ten.

CDR1 and CDR2 were assigned from the germline V gene (reference sequence) as SGHKS and YYEKEE. The CDR3 numbers 13 residues from cysteine through phenylalanine. CDR3 DNA is the only sequence kept; it has 39 bases, read in frame from the first base. At the junction V is shortened by 0 bases and J by 5 bases, with 8 bases in between. What the study reported, not specific to this receptor: Baseline TCR diversity was reported as lower in newly diagnosed patients than in healthy donors, and lower still in relapsed/refractory patients. Only a single clinical trial cohort was studied, and what caused the repertoire differences, possibly disease activity or prior therapy, remained undefined.

This specimen's time point label, per the study, means: newly diagnosed, previously untreated cHL patient sample. Magnetic negative selection with a Miltenyi CD4+ T cell isolation kit was used to purify CD4+ T cells from thawed PBMCs. As a comparison group for the relapsed/refractory trial patients, PBMCs were sequenced from patients with newly diagnosed, previously untreated classical Hodgkin lymphoma. Peripheral blood was collected in 8 mL Vacutainer Cell Preparation Tubes, from which PBMCs were isolated by centrifugation and then cryopreserved. Purified CD4+ and CD8+ fractions were generated only in cases for which an additional PBMC sample was available. Magnetically labelled cells were depleted on LS columns in a quadroMACS separator, and the flow-through was collected as the purified fraction.

This sequence was found in a human donor with classical Hodgkin lymphoma. The rearranged chain carries TRBV5-5 and TRBJ2-5, with the identity of the D gene unclear. What was sequenced was CD4+ T cells from blood. CDR3 loop: CASSLAIGETQYF. The DNA reads as follows: TGTGCCAGCAGCTTGGCCATTGGGGAGACCCAGTACTTC.